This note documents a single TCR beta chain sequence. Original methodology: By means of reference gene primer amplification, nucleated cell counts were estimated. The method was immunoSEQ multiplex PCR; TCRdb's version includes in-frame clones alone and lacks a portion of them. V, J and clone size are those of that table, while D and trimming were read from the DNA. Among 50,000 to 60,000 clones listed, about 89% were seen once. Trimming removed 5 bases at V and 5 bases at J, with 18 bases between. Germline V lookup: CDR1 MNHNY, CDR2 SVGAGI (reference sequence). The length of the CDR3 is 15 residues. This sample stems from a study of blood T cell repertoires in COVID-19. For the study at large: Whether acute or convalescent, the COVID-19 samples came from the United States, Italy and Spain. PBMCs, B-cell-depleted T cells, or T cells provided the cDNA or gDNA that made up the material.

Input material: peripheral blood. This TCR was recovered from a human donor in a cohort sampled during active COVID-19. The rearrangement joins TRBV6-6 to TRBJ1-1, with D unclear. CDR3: CASSRSTYGLTEAFF. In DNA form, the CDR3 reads TGTGCCAGCAGTCGATCGACTTATGGGTTAACTGAAGCTTTCTTT.